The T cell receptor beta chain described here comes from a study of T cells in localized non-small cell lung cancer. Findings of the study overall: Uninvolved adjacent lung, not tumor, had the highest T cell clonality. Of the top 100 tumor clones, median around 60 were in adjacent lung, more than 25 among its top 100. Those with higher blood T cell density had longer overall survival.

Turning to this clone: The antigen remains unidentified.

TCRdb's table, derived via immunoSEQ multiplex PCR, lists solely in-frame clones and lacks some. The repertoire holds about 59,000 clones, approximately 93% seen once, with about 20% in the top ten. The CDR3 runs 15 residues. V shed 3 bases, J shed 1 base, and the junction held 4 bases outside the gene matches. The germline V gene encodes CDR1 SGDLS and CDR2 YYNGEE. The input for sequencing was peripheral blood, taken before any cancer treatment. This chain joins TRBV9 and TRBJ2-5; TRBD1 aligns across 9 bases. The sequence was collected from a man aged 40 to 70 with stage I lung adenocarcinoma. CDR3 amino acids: CASSGQGEGQETQYF. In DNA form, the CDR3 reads TGTGCCAGCAGCGGACAGGGGGAAGGCCAAGAGACCCAGTACTTC.